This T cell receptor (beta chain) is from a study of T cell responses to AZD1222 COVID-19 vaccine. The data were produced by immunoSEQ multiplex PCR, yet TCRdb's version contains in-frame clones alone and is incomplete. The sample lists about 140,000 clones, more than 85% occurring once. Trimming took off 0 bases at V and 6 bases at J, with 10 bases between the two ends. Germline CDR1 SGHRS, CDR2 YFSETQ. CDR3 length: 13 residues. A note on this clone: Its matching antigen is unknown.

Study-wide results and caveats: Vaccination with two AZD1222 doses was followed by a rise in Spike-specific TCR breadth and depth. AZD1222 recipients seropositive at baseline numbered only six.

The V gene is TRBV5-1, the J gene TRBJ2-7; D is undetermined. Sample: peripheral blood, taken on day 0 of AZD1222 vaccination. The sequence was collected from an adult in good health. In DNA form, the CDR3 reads TGCGCCAGCAGCTTGGAGGCAGTCGCCGAGCAGTACTTC. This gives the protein CASSLEAVAEQYF.